This entry lists 13 T cell receptor beta chains sequenced from one sample in a study of T-cell reconstitution after alpha-beta-depleted transplantation in children (dated by TCRdb to the mid-2010s). Libraries were made using PCR. Instrument on record: Illumina HiSeq 2500. TCR libraries were prepared with molecular barcoding, using unique molecular identifiers to normalize TCRbeta repertoire quantification. Starting from the raw public reads, TCRdb applied fastp trimming at Q25, assembled clones with MiXCR and retained in-frame beta chains. Records with the same CDR3 protein are collapsed into one entry carrying the most frequent genes and DNA. This sample has 120,000 to 150,000 distinct CDR3 sequences in its table, and about 9% of those were observed once. Of the sample, over 15% is held by the ten largest clones. The treatment or condition label for this specimen denotes: allogeneic hematopoietic cell transplantation with graft depleted of TCRalphabeta T cells and CD19 B cells.

The sequencing used PBMCs, mostly from graft donor cells, collected 180 days after TCRalphabeta/CD19-depleted stem cell transplant. These TCRs come from a female patient under 10 years old who had a stem cell transplant for congenital amegakaryocytic thrombocytopenia, so the T cells may come from the graft donor.

This clonotype was counted between two and nine times. The genes are TRBV2 and TRBJ1-5; D gene uncertain. The germline V gene encodes CDR1 SNHLY and CDR2 FYNNEI. CDR3 length: 12 residues. V gave up 8 bases and J gave up 0 bases, with 5 bases separating them. CDR3 protein: CASQFSNQPQHF. CDR3 nucleotide sequence: TGTGCCAGCCAATTTAGCAATCAGCCCCAGCATTTT.

This clonotype appeared many times. The chain links TRBV29-1 to TRBJ2-1; a possible D gene is TRBD2 (6 bases). From germline, CDR1 is SQVTM and CDR2 ANQGSEA. V lost 8 bases to trimming and J lost 6 bases, with 20 bases between them. The CDR3 runs 14 residues. The DNA for the CDR3 is TGCAGCCACGTCCGTAGTCTAGCGACCAATGAGCAGTTCTTC. It is translated as CSHVRSLATNEQFF.

Many counts were recorded for this clonotype. The chain carries TRBV15 and TRBJ1-3, with D unresolved. The CDR3 covers 12 residues. From germline, CDR1 is LNHNV and CDR2 YYDKDF (reference sequence). Deletions cut 7 bases from V and 0 bases from J, with 4 bases between. The CDR3 coding sequence is TGTGCCACCACCGCCTCTGGAAACACCATATATTTT. Encoded protein: CATTASGNTIYF.

This clonotype was detected ten times or more. The chain links TRBV5-1 to TRBJ2-7; a weak D match, TRBD1 (5 bases). The CDR3 runs 15 residues. V shed 3 bases and J shed 1 base, with 14 bases lying between them. Germline V gene lookup returns CDR1 SGHRS and CDR2 YFSETQ. The CDR3 protein is CASSSGDSPSYEQYF. Here the CDR3 DNA reads TGCGCCAGCAGCTCAGGAGACAGTCCTTCCTACGAGCAGTACTTC.

This clonotype was detected many times. The chain joins TRBV5-1 to TRBJ1-1; 10 bases fit TRBD1. The V gene end was trimmed by 3 bases and the J gene end by 0 bases; junction bases not matched to a gene: 8. Germline CDR1 and CDR2: SGHRS and YFSETQ. The CDR3 consists of 17 residues. CDR3 residues: CASSSHRQGAMNTEAFF. The CDR3 nucleotides read TGCGCCAGCAGCTCTCACCGACAGGGGGCTATGAACACTGAAGCTTTCTTT.

This clonotype came up many times. V and J are TRBV7-2 and TRBJ2-2, with 11 bases identical to TRBD2. Trimming at V came to 1 base and at J to 1 base, leaving 2 bases not matched to a gene. CDR1 and CDR2 (germline): SGHTA, FQGNSA. This CDR3 has 17 residues. The CDR3 sequence: CASSLVGTSGNTGELFF. The CDR3, as DNA: TGTGCCAGCAGCTTAGTCGGGACTAGCGGGAACACCGGGGAGCTGTTTTTT.

This clonotype was found many times. V is TRBV7-8 and J is TRBJ2-1; 7 positions agree with TRBD2. Losses at the gene ends were 2 bases for V and 2 bases for J; bases not matched to a gene: 6. The CDR3 is made up of 16 amino acids. CDR1 and CDR2 (germline): SGHVS, FQNEAQ. CDR3 residues: CASSLTRRGAYNEQFF. The CDR3 DNA reads TGTGCCAGCAGCTTAACGCGACGGGGGGCCTACAATGAGCAGTTCTTC.

This chain links TRBV12-3 or TRBV12-4 with TRBJ1-4; maybe TRBD1 (5 bases). The CDR3 covers 14 residues. Trimming took 6 bases from V and 10 from J, leaving 18 bases between them. The CDR3 nucleotides read TGTGCCAGCAGCCCCGGTGGTCAGGGACGAAAACTGTTTTTT. It specifies CASSPGGQGRKLFF.

This clonotype has a handful of counts. This sequence joins TRBV14 and TRBJ2-2; a possible D gene is TRBD2 (5 bases). V was clipped by 0 bases and J by 2 bases, with 10 bases between them. This CDR3 has 16 amino acids. The V gene's germline CDR1 is SGHDN and CDR2 FVKESK. CDR3 sequence: CASSQDGKINTGELFF. The CDR3, as DNA: TGTGCCAGCAGCCAAGACGGGAAAATTAACACCGGGGAGCTGTTTTTT.

This clonotype was seen ten or more times. The chain links TRBV28 to TRBJ2-3, with 7 bases lining up with TRBD2. Germline CDR1 MDHEN, CDR2 SYDVKM. Trimming removed 2 bases from V and 7 bases from J; junction bases left unmatched: 9. The CDR3 spans 15 residues. Here the CDR3 reads CASSLGGRASNTQYF. The CDR3 nucleotides read TGTGCCAGCAGTTTAGGGGGGAGGGCCTCGAATACGCAGTATTTT.

This clonotype has at least ten counts. The CDR3 DNA follows: TGTGCCAGCAGCGGTGGGGTGACAGGACAAGATACGCAGTATTTT. Translation: CASSGGVTGQDTQYF. This rearrangement joins TRBV7-6 to TRBJ2-3; possibly TRBD1 for D (6 bases). Trimming removed 5 bases at V and 5 bases at J, with 17 bases between. The CDR3 runs 15 residues. Looked up from germline, CDR1 is SGHVS and CDR2 is FNYEAQ.

The chain employs TRBV5-1 and TRBJ2-7, with 8 bases that match TRBD1. The CDR3 extends over 15 amino acids. CDR1 and CDR2 (germline): SGHRS, YFSETQ. After removal of 0 bases from V and 5 bases from J, the junction contained 7 bases not matched to a gene. The CDR3 nucleotides read TGCGCCAGCAGCTTGGTGGCAGGGGGCTACGACGAGCAGTACTTC. This translates into CASSLVAGGYDEQYF.

The chain uses TRBV13 and TRBJ2-3; perhaps TRBD2 as D (5 bases). Germline CDR1 is PRHDT and CDR2 is FYEKMQ (reference sequence). Trimming took off 5 bases at V and 4 bases at J, with 19 bases between the two ends. The CDR3 runs to 16 residues. This chain's CDR3 is CASSRWSPAGADTQYF. The DNA for the CDR3 is TGTGCCAGCAGCAGATGGTCCCCCGCCGGGGCAGATACGCAGTATTTT.